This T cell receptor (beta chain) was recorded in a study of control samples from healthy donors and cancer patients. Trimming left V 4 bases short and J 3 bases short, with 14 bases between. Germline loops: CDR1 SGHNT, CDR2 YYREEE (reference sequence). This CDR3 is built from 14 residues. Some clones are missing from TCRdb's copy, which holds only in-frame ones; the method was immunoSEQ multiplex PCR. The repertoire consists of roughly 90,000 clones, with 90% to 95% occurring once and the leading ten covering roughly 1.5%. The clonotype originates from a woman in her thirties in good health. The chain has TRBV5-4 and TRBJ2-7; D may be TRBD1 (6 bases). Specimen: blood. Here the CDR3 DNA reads TGTGCCAGCAGCCCCGGACAGTATAACTACGAGCAGTACTTC. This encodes CASSPGQYNYEQYF.